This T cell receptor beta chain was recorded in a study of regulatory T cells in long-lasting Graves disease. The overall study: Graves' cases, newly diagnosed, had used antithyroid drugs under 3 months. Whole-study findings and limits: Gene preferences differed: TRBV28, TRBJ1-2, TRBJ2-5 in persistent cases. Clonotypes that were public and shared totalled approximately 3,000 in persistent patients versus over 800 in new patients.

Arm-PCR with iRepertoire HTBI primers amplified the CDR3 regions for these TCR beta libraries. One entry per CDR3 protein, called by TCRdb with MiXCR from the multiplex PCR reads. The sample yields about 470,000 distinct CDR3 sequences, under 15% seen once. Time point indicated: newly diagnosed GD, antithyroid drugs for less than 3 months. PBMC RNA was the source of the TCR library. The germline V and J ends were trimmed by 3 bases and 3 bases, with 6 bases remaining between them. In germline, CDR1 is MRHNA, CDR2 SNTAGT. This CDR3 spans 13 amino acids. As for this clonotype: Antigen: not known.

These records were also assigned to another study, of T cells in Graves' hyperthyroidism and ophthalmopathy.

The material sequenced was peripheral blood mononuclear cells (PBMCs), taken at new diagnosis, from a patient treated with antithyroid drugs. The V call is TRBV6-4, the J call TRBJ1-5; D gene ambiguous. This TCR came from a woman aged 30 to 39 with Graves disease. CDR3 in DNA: TGTGCCAGCAGTGAGCAGGACAATCAGCCCCAGCATTTT. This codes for CASSEQDNQPQHF.